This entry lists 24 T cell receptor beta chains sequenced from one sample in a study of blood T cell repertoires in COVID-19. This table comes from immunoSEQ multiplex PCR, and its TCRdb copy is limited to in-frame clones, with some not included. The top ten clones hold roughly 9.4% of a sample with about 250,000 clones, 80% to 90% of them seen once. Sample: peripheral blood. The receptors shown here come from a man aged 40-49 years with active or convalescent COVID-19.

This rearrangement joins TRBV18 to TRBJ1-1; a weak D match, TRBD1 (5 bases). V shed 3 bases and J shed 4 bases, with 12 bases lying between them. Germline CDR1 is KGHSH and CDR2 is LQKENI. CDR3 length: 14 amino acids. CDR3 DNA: TGTGCCAGCTCACCCCAGGGCCTTAGCACTGAAGCTTTCTTT. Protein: CASSPQGLSTEAFF. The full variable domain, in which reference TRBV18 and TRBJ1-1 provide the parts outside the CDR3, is NAGVMQNPRHLVRRRGQEARLRCSPMKGHSHVYWYRQLPEEGLKFMVYLQKENIIDESGMPKERFSAEFPKEGPSILRIQQVVRGDSAAYFCASSPQGLSTEAFFGQGTRLTVV.

The CDR3 reads CASSFTRDTEAFF. The CDR3 DNA follows: TGTGCCAGCAGCTTCACCCGGGACACTGAAGCTTTCTTT. This chain uses TRBV7-8 with TRBJ1-1; D is ambiguous. Trimming pared 3 bases from V and 3 bases from J, leaving 8 bases between. The CDR3 sequence is 13 residues long. CDR1 SGHVS and CDR2 FQNEAQ come from the germline V gene.

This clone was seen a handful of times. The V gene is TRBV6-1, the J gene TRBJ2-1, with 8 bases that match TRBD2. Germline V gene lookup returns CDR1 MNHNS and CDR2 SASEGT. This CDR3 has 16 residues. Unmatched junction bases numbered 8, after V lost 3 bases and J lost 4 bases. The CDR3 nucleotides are TGTGCCAGCAGTGAGTTTAGCGGGAACACTTACAATGAGCAGTTCTTC. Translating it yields CASSEFSGNTYNEQFF.

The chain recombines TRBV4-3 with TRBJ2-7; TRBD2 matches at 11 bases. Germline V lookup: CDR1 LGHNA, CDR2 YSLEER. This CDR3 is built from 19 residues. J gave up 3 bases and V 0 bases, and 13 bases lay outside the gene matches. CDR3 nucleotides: TGCGCCAGCAGCCAAGAAAGTTTTGGGCTAGCGGGGGGTTTCTACGAGCAGTACTTC. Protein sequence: CASSQESFGLAGGFYEQYF.

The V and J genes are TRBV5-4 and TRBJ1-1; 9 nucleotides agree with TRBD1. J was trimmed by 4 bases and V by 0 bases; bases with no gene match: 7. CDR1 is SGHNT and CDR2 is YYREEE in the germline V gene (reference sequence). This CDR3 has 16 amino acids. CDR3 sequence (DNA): TGTGCCAGCAGCTTGGGACAGGGGGGAGGCGGCACTGAAGCTTTCTTT. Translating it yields CASSLGQGGGGTEAFF.

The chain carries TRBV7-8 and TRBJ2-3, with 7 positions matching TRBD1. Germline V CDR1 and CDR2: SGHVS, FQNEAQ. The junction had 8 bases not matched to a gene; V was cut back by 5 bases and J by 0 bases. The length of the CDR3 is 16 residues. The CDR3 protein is CASSRGGYPSTDTQYF. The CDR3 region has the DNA TGTGCCAGCAGCCGAGGGGGCTATCCTAGCACAGATACGCAGTATTTT.

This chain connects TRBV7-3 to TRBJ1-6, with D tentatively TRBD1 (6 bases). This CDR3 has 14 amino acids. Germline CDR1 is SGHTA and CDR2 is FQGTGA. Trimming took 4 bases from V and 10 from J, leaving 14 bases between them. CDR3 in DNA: TGTGCCAGCAGCTCAGGGGCCCCTAACTCACCCCTCCACTTT. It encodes CASSSGAPNSPLHF.

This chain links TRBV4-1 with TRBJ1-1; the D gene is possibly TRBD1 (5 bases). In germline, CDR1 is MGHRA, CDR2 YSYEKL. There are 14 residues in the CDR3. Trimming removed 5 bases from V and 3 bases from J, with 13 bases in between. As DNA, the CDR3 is TGCGCCAGCAGCAGGCAGGGATCGTACACTGAAGCTTTCTTT. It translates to CASSRQGSYTEAFF.

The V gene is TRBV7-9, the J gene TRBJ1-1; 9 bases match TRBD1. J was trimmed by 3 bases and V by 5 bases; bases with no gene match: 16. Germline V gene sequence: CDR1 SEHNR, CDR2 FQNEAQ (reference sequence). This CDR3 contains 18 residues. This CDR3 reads CASSPRGFSTGGDTEAFF. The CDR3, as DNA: TGTGCCAGCAGCCCTAGGGGTTTTTCGACAGGGGGGGACACTGAAGCTTTCTTT.

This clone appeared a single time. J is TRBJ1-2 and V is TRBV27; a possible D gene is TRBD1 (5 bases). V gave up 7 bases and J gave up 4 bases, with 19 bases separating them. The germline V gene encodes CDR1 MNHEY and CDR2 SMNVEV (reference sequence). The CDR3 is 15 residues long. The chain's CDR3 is CASTPVGTGLYGYTF. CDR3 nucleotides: TGTGCCAGCACCCCAGTCGGGACTGGGCTCTATGGCTACACCTTC.

CDR3 DNA: TGTGCCACCAGTGATTCGGGGGGACCGGAGACCCAGTACTTC. It is translated as CATSDSGGPETQYF. V gene TRBV24-1 combines with J gene TRBJ2-5, with 7 bases that match TRBD2. Trimming cost V 2 bases and J 5 bases; bases outside gene matches: 4. Germline V gene lookup returns CDR1 KGHDR and CDR2 SFDVKD. This CDR3 contains 14 residues.

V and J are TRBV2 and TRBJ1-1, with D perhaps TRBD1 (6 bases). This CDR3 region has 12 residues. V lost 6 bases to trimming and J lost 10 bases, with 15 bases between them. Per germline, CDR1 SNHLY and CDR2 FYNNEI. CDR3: CASSVRGRGAFF. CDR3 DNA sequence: TGTGCCAGCAGCGTAAGGGGCAGGGGAGCTTTCTTT.

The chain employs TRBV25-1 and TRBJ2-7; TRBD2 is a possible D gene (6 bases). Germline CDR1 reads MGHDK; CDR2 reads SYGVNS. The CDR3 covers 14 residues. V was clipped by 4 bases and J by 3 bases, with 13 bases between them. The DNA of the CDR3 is TGTGCCAGCAGTGGAGGCGGGACGAACTACGAGCAGTACTTC. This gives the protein CASSGGGTNYEQYF.

CDR3 bases: TGTGCCAGCCACATAGGGGGTGGCAATCAGCCCCAGCATTTT. Translating it yields CASHIGGGNQPQHF. The rearrangement joins TRBV6-5 to TRBJ1-5; D is possibly TRBD1 (6 bases). Between the trimmed V and J ends, which lost 8 bases and 2 bases, there was a span of 13 bases. CDR1 is MNHEY and CDR2 is SVGAGI in the germline V gene. The CDR3 contains 14 residues.

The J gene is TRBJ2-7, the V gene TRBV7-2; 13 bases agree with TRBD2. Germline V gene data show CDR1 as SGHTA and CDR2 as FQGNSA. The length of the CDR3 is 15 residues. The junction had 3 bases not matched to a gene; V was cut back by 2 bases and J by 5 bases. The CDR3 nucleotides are TGTGCCAGCAGCTTAACTAGCGGGGGGGGCAACGAGCAGTACTTC. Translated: CASSLTSGGGNEQYF.

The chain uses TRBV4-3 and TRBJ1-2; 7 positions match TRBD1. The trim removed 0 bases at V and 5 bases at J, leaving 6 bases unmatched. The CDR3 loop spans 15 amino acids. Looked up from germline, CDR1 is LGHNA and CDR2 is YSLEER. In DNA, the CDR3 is TGCGCCAGCAGCCAAGATGAAGCAGGGGGATATGGCTACACCTTC. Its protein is CASSQDEAGGYGYTF.

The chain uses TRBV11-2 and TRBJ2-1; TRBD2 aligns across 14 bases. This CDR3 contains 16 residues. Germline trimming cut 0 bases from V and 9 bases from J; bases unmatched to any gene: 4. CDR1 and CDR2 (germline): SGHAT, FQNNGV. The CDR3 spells CASSLDPGLAGAEQFF. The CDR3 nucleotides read TGTGCCAGCAGCTTAGATCCGGGACTAGCGGGAGCTGAGCAGTTCTTC.

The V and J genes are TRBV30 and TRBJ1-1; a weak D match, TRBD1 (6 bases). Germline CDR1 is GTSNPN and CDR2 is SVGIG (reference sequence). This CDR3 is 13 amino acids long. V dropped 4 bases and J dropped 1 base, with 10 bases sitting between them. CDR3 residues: CAWTQTGNTEAFF. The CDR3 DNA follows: TGTGCCTGGACCCAGACAGGGAACACTGAAGCTTTCTTT. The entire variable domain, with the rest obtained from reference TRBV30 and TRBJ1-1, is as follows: SQTIHQWPATLVQPVGSPLSLECTVEGTSNPNLYWYRQAAGRGLQLLFYSVGIGQISSEVPQNLSASRPQDRQFILSSKKLLLSDSGFYLCAWTQTGNTEAFFGQGTRLTVV.

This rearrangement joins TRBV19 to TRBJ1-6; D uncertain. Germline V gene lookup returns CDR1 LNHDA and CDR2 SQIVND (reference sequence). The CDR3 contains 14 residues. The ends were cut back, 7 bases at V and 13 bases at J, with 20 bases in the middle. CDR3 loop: CASKEGEGLGPLHF. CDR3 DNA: TGTGCCAGTAAGGAGGGAGAGGGTCTTGGGCCCCTCCACTTT.

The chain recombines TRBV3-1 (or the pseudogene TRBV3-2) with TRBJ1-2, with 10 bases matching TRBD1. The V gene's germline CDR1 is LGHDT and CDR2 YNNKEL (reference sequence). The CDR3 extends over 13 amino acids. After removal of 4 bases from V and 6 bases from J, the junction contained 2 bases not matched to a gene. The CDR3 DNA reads TGTGCCAGCAGCCGGGACAGGGGAAATGGCTACACCTTC. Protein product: CASSRDRGNGYTF.

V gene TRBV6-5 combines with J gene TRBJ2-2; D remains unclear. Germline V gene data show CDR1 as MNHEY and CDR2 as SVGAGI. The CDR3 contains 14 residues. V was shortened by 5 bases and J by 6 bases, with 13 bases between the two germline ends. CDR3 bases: TGTGCCAGCAGTACCGGGTCCACCCCCGGGGAGCTGTTTTTT. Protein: CASSTGSTPGELFF.

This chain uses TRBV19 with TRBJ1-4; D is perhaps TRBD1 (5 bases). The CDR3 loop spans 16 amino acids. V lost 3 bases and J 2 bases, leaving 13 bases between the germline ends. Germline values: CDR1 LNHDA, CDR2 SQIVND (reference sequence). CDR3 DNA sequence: TGTGCCAGTAGTATGCCGCCACAGGCCACTAATGAAAAACTGTTTTTT. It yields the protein CASSMPPQATNEKLFF.

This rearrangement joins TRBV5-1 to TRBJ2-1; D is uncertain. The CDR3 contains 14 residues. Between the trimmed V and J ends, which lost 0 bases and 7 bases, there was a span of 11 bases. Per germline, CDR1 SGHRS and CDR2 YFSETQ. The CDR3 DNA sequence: TGCGCCAGCAGCTTGGATCGAGGCCCGAATGAGCAGTTCTTC. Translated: CASSLDRGPNEQFF.

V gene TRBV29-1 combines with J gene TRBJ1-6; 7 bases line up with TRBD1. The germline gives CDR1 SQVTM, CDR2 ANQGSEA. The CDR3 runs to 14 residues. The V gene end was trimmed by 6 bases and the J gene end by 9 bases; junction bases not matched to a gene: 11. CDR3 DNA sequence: TGCAGCGTCAGAAGCACAGGGGTTAGTTCACCCCTCCACTTT. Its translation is CSVRSTGVSSPLHF.